These 18 T cell receptor beta chains originate from one sample sequenced in a study of cytomegalovirus exposure and HLA in healthy donors. The PCR contained 60 Vbeta and 13 Jbeta primers. Libraries were prepared by immunoSEQ multiplex PCR; TCRdb keeps only in-frame clonotypes and omits some of them. The table lists 100,000 or so clones, approximately 80% of them singletons. Sequenced input: PBMCs. Receptor source: a woman younger than 30 in good health and CMV-seronegative.

The chain recombines TRBV7-3 with TRBJ2-5; 15 bases are a match to TRBD2. The germline CDR1 and CDR2 sequences are SGHTA and FQGTGA. V dropped 5 bases and J dropped 5; count of bases not matched to a gene: 3. The CDR3 spans 15 residues. For the CDR3, the DNA is TGTGCCAGCAGCCGCGGGACTAGCGGGGGGGAGACCCAGTACTTC. Translating it yields CASSRGTSGGETQYF.

This clone was detected a few times. The rearrangement joins TRBV18 to TRBJ2-4; 12 bases are a match to TRBD1. CDR3 length: 16 residues. V was clipped by 3 bases and J by 6 bases; unmatched bases: 6. From germline, CDR1 is KGHSH and CDR2 LQKENI. CDR3 region: CASSPLGTGGLNIQYF. The CDR3 nucleotides read TGTGCCAGCTCACCCCTTGGGACAGGGGGCTTAAACATTCAGTACTTC.

The gene calls are TRBV6-4 and TRBJ2-1, with 9 bases that match TRBD2. In germline, CDR1 is MRHNA, CDR2 SNTAGT. Trimming removed 3 bases from V and 7 bases from J; junction bases left unmatched: 7. CDR3 length: 15 amino acids. CDR3 sequence: CASSEVAGAGNEQFF. The CDR3, as DNA: TGTGCCAGCAGTGAAGTAGCGGGAGCTGGGAATGAGCAGTTCTTC.

The genes are TRBV9 and TRBJ2-5, with TRBD2 matching 9 bases. TRBJ2-7 explains the end of the DNA better; the J call may be wrong. The CDR3 covers 15 residues. Germline CDR1 reads SGDLS; CDR2 reads YYNGEE. This chain's CDR3 is CASSVGAGGPYEQYF. In DNA, the CDR3 is TGTGCCAGCAGCGTAGGGGCGGGAGGGCCCTACGAGCAGTACTTC.

This chain links TRBV5-1 with TRBJ2-5; 7 nucleotides align to TRBD1. The DNA end favors TRBJ2-7, so the J call may be wrong. The CDR3 is 14 residues long. Germline CDR1 and CDR2: SGHRS and YFSETQ. CDR3 coding DNA: TGCGCCAGCAGCTTCACGGGACAGCCTTACGAGCAGTACTTC. It encodes CASSFTGQPYEQYF.

The chain links TRBV9 to TRBJ2-1; TRBD2 agrees at 8 bases. Trimming at V came to 0 bases and at J to 7 bases, leaving 15 bases not matched to a gene. CDR3 length equals 18 residues. CDR1 and CDR2 from the germline V gene are SGDLS and YYNGEE. CDR3 sequence (DNA): TGTGCCAGCAGCGTAGCTCCAATGGGGCTAGCGGGCCGAAATGAGCAGTTCTTC. Protein: CASSVAPMGLAGRNEQFF.

Worth noting for this clone: One junction end does not reproduce the germline sequence, and a read error may be involved. The chain recombines TRBV20-1 with TRBJ2-7, with D unclear. Germline-derived CDR1 and CDR2 are DFQATT and SNEGSKA (reference sequence). CDR3 length equals 11 residues. The CDR3 sequence is CSARDLYEQYF. The CDR3 DNA is TGCAGTGCTCGAGACCTCTACGAGCAGTACTTC.

In its sample, this clone was seen once. The chain employs TRBV7-9 and TRBJ2-5; 8 nucleotides align to TRBD2. The better agreement between TRBJ2-7 and the DNA end casts doubt on the J call. Germline V CDR1 and CDR2: SEHNR, FQNEAQ (reference sequence). The CDR3 extends over 16 amino acids. The CDR3 loop is CASSLAGTRSSGEQYF. In nucleotides, the CDR3 is TGTGCCAGCAGCTTAGCCGGGACTAGATCCTCTGGCGAGCAGTACTTC.

This clone was detected a few times. The CDR3 sequence is CASSQVPEWEQYF. The DNA for the CDR3 is TGCGCCAGCAGCCAAGTACCCGAGTGGGAGCAGTACTTC. This chain joins TRBV4-3 and TRBJ2-7; D is unclear. Germline V lookup: CDR1 LGHNA, CDR2 YSLEER. V lost 1 base and J lost 7, with 11 bases in between. There are 13 residues in the CDR3.

This chain joins TRBV29-1 and TRBJ1-1; TRBD1 aligns across 8 bases. Germline V lookup: CDR1 SQVTM, CDR2 ANQGSEA. Unmatched junction bases numbered 6, after V lost 6 bases and J lost 0 bases. CDR3 length equals 14 residues. The CDR3 DNA is TGCAGCGTGAGGGGGACAGGAATGAACACTGAAGCTTTCTTT. Protein: CSVRGTGMNTEAFF.

This chain links TRBV19 with TRBJ2-3, with 8 bases identical to TRBD2. The CDR3 has 15 amino acids. Germline values: CDR1 LNHDA, CDR2 SQIVND (reference sequence). V lost 4 bases, J lost 4 bases, and 7 bases stayed unmatched. The CDR3 sequence is CASSTKREPADTQYF. Written as DNA, the CDR3 is TGTGCCAGTAGTACAAAGCGGGAGCCAGCAGATACGCAGTATTTT.

The rearrangement uses TRBV5-6 and TRBJ1-1, with 7 bases identical to TRBD1. Unmatched junction bases numbered 8, after V lost 4 bases and J lost 5 bases. Germline-derived CDR1 and CDR2 are SGHDT and YYEEEE. This CDR3 region has 14 residues. The CDR3 region has the DNA TGTGCCAGCAGCCTACAGGGGAGGAGGACTGAAGCTTTCTTT. This gives the protein CASSLQGRRTEAFF.

The chain employs TRBV7-2 and TRBJ1-4, with 7 bases that match TRBD1. CDR3 length: 18 residues. Trimming removed 1 base from V and 5 bases from J; junction bases left unmatched: 13. Germline CDR1 is SGHTA and CDR2 is FQGNSA. CDR3 sequence: CASSLVLNRGMENEKLFF. The CDR3, as DNA: TGTGCCAGCAGCTTAGTCCTCAACAGGGGAATGGAGAATGAAAAACTGTTTTTT.

The gene calls are TRBV27 and TRBJ1-5; TRBD1 is a possible D gene (5 bases). The ends were cut back, 3 bases at V and 4 bases at J, with 10 bases in the middle. The CDR3 contains 14 residues. The germline gives CDR1 MNHEY, CDR2 SMNVEV (reference sequence). The CDR3 reads CASSFRRGNQPQHF. As DNA, the CDR3 is TGTGCCAGCAGTTTTAGGAGGGGAAATCAGCCCCAGCATTTT.

This sequence joins TRBV11-2 and TRBJ2-3; 9 bases fit TRBD1. The CDR3 is 16 residues long. Germline CDR1 reads SGHAT; CDR2 reads FQNNGV. V lost 3 bases, J lost 1 base, and 5 bases stayed unmatched. CDR3 bases: TGTGCCAGCAGCTTCGGGACAGGGACCGGCACAGATACGCAGTATTTT. Encoded protein: CASSFGTGTGTDTQYF.

CDR3 DNA: TGTGCCAGTAGTATAAGCAGGGGTGGATCAGATACGCAGTATTTT. Amino acids: CASSISRGGSDTQYF. This rearrangement joins TRBV19 to TRBJ2-3, with D perhaps TRBD1 (6 bases). Per the germline V gene, CDR1 is LNHDA and CDR2 is SQIVND (reference sequence). This CDR3 has 15 amino acids. The ends were cut back, 2 bases at V and 4 bases at J, with 13 bases in the middle.

This clone was found a few times. V usage is TRBV6-5 and J usage is TRBJ2-3, with D possibly being TRBD2 (6 bases). Trimming stripped 3 bases from V and 0 bases from J, with 10 bases between. There are 15 residues in the CDR3. Germline CDR1 MNHEY, CDR2 SVGAGI. The CDR3 sequence: CASSYGEESTDTQYF. For the CDR3, the DNA is TGTGCCAGCAGTTATGGGGAGGAGAGCACAGATACGCAGTATTTT.

The gene calls are TRBV30 and TRBJ2-1, with D unclear. V lost 4 bases to trimming and J lost 2 bases, with 12 bases between them. CDR3 length: 14 amino acids. Germline V gene sequence: CDR1 GTSNPN, CDR2 SVGIG (reference sequence). The CDR3 nucleotides read TGTGCCTGGAACGTTGGTAGTCCCTACAATGAGCAGTTCTTC. This encodes CAWNVGSPYNEQFF. The entire variable domain, with the rest obtained from reference TRBV30 and TRBJ2-1, is as follows: SQTIHQWPATLVQPVGSPLSLECTVEGTSNPNLYWYRQAAGRGLQLLFYSVGIGQISSEVPQNLSASRPQDRQFILSSKKLLLSDSGFYLCAWNVGSPYNEQFFGPGTRLTVL.